This T cell receptor beta chain is drawn from a study of spatial heterogeneity in lung cancer. The sample holds many counts of this clonotype. Trimming shortened V by 5 bases and J by 5 bases, and 7 bases separated the two germline ends. CDR3 length: 11 amino acids. Per the germline V gene, CDR1 is MNHNY and CDR2 is SVGAGI (reference sequence). TCRdb analysed the 5' RACE reads with MiXCR anew, one entry per CDR3 protein. The table has tens of thousands of distinct CDR3 sequences, roughly 5.2% seen once. Time point meaning: sample taken at primary tumor resection. The chain carries TRBV6-6 and TRBJ2-7; TRBD2 might be the D (6 bases). The TCR originated in a male donor with early-stage non-small cell lung cancer. Sequenced here: PBMCs, sampled at surgery. The CDR3 spells CASSGGNEQYF. The CDR3 bases are TGTGCCAGCAGTGGGGGGAACGAGCAGTACTTC.